Here is one T cell receptor (beta chain) with its context. The entry originates in a study of blood T cells in healthy people across ages. A second PCR of 7 to 11 cycles used a sample-barcoded 5' primer and a J-beta primer mix. TCRdb independently ran MiXCR on the 5' RACE reads; one entry per CDR3 protein. The sample yields about 800,000 distinct CDR3 sequences, 25% seen once. J lost 6 bases, V lost 2 bases, and 9 bases had no gene match. This CDR3 spans 14 amino acids. The germline V gene has CDR1 SQVTM and CDR2 ANQGSEA. Each sample had at least 6 million PBMCs isolated. Separately, the same data were catalogued under a study of T cells of mothers and their children.

The sequenced sample was blood. The sequence was collected from a boy aged 5 to 17 in good health. The chain links TRBV29-1 to TRBJ1-1; TRBD1 aligns across 7 bases. The CDR3 loop reads CSVEIPTGEAEAFF. In nucleotides, the CDR3 is TGCAGCGTTGAAATACCCACAGGGGAGGCTGAAGCTTTCTTT.